A single sample gave rise to the 11 T cell receptor beta chains below, sequenced in a study of T cells in Graves' hyperthyroidism and ophthalmopathy. The CDR3 regions of TCR beta were amplified from RNA transcripts. During a first-round RT-PCR of the TCR CDR3, the HTBI primer set was used. One entry per CDR3 protein results from TCRdb running MiXCR on the multiplex PCR reads. Of more than 450,000 distinct CDR3 sequences listed, around 15% were seen once; the top ten hold approximately 14%. Input material: blood. The source of these receptors is a middle-aged woman with Graves' hyperthyroidism.

This clonotype occurred many times. The rearrangement links TRBV6-1 to TRBJ1-5; the match to TRBD1 covers 8 bases. The CDR3 covers 15 residues. The germline gives CDR1 MNHNS, CDR2 SASEGT. V trimming: 6 bases; J trimming: 2 bases; junction bases outside the gene matches: 6. The CDR3 nucleotides read TGTGCCAGCAGCCCTTCAGGGGGCGGCAATCAGCCCCAGCATTTT. Its protein product is CASSPSGGGNQPQHF.

Only a few counts were recorded for this clonotype. The chain is built from TRBV7-9 and TRBJ2-2; D may be TRBD2 (6 bases). This CDR3 is built from 16 residues. Germline V CDR1 and CDR2: SEHNR, FQNEAQ (reference sequence). Trimming removed 5 bases at V and 4 bases at J, with 17 bases between. DNA for the CDR3: TGTGCCAGCAGCAGCGGGCCTGGGGGAGGCACCGGGGAGCTGTTTTTT. It codes for CASSSGPGGGTGELFF.

The table lists this clonotype with a few counts. This chain links TRBV7-2 with TRBJ2-7; the match to TRBD1 covers 8 bases. The junction had 6 bases not matched to a gene; V was cut back by 5 bases and J by 6 bases. This CDR3 spans 13 amino acids. Germline loops: CDR1 SGHTA, CDR2 FQGNSA. CDR3 sequence: CASSPPDRVEQYF. The CDR3 DNA is TGTGCCAGCAGCCCCCCGGACAGGGTCGAGCAGTACTTC. The full variable domain, completed using reference TRBV7-2 and TRBJ2-7, is GAGVSQSPSNKVTEKGKDVELRCDPISGHTALYWYRQSLGQGLEFLIYFQGNSAPDKSGLPSDRFSAERTGGSVSTLTIQRTQQEDSAVYLCASSPPDRVEQYFGPGTRLTVT.

This clonotype was seen a handful of times. The V call is TRBV6-2 or TRBV6-3, the J call TRBJ2-3, with TRBD2 as a possible D gene (6 bases). CDR3 length: 14 amino acids. V was pared by 2 bases and J by 2 bases, with 8 bases between. Germline CDR1 MNHEY, CDR2 SVGEGT. CDR3: CASSYLAPTDTQYF. CDR3 coding DNA: TGTGCCAGCAGTTACCTAGCGCCCACAGATACGCAGTATTTT.

This chain uses TRBV20-1 with TRBJ1-2; possible D gene TRBD1, 5 bases. Germline loops: CDR1 DFQATT, CDR2 SNEGSKA (reference sequence). V was clipped by 5 bases and J by 8 bases, with 21 bases between them. The CDR3 contains 14 residues. The CDR3 sequence: CSAYGTADGGGYTF. The CDR3 DNA reads as TGCAGTGCTTATGGGACCGCGGACGGAGGGGGCTACACCTTC.

The V call is TRBV4-2, the J call TRBJ2-3; TRBD2 matches at 10 bases. The CDR3 is 17 residues long. Germline V gives CDR1 LGHNA, CDR2 YNFKEQ. Unmatched junction bases numbered 8, after V lost 1 base and J lost 4 bases. The CDR3 sequence is CASSQVSSGSLSDTQYF. The CDR3 DNA reads TGTGCCAGCAGCCAAGTGTCTAGCGGGAGTCTCTCAGATACGCAGTATTTT.

This clonotype was observed many times. V is TRBV10-3 and J is TRBJ1-1, with a possible D match to TRBD1 (5 bases). Germline V gene lookup returns CDR1 ENHRY and CDR2 SYGVKD. The V end lost 6 bases, the J end lost 5 bases, and 13 bases lay between the germline ends. The CDR3 sequence is 13 residues long. CDR3 bases: TGTGCCATCAGATTCAGGGATGATACTGAAGCTTTCTTT. Translating gives CAIRFRDDTEAFF.

The chain employs TRBV28 and TRBJ1-2, with 7 bases matching TRBD1. Trimming took 5 bases from V and 3 from J; bases not matched to a gene: 9. In germline, CDR1 is MDHEN, CDR2 SYDVKM. The CDR3 contains 15 residues. The CDR3 region is CASSPYRGWDYGYTF. The DNA for the CDR3 is TGTGCCAGCAGTCCGTACAGGGGATGGGACTATGGCTACACCTTC.

This clonotype was found a few times. The gene calls are TRBV20-1 and TRBJ1-5; 9 bases fit TRBD1. The CDR3 consists of 16 residues. The junction had 6 bases not matched to a gene; V was cut back by 3 bases and J by 0 bases. CDR1 and CDR2 (germline): DFQATT, SNEGSKA (reference sequence). The CDR3 sequence: CSASKGQGYSNQPQHF. Here the CDR3 DNA reads TGCAGTGCTAGTAAGGGACAGGGTTATAGCAATCAGCCCCAGCATTTT.

This clonotype was counted only a few times. This rearrangement joins TRBV28 to TRBJ1-5; 7 nucleotides align to TRBD1. The J segment lost 3 bases and the V segment lost 5 bases, leaving 7 bases of the junction unmatched. Per germline, CDR1 MDHEN and CDR2 SYDVKM. The CDR3 runs to 15 residues. This chain's CDR3 is CASSGSTGNNQPQHF. CDR3 sequence (DNA): TGTGCCAGCAGTGGGTCGACAGGGAACAATCAGCCCCAGCATTTT.

With regard to this clonotype: A read error may account for a junction end that differs from germline. This chain links TRBV3-1 with TRBJ1-6, with TRBD1 identical over 10 bases. The CDR3 sequence is 16 residues long. Germline V gene lookup returns CDR1 LGHDT and CDR2 YNNKEL (reference sequence). The CDR3 loop reads CVSSTGTGVGNSPLHF. Here the CDR3 DNA reads TGTGTCAGCAGCACCGGGACAGGGGTCGGTAATTCACCCCTCCACTTT.